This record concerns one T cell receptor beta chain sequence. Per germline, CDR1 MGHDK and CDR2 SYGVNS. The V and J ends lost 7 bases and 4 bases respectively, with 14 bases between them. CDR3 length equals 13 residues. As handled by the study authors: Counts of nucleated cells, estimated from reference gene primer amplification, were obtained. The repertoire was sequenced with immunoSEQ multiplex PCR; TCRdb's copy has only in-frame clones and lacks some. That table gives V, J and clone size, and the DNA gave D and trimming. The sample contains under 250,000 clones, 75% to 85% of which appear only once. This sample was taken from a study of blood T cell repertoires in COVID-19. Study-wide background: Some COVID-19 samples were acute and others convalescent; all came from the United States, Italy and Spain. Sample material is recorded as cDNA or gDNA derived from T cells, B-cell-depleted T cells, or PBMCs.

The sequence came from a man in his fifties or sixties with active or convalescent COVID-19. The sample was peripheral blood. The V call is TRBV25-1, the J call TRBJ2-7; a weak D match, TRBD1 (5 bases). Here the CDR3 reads CASTARGAYEQYF. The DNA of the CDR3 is TGTGCCAGCACTGCACGTGGGGCATACGAGCAGTACTTC.